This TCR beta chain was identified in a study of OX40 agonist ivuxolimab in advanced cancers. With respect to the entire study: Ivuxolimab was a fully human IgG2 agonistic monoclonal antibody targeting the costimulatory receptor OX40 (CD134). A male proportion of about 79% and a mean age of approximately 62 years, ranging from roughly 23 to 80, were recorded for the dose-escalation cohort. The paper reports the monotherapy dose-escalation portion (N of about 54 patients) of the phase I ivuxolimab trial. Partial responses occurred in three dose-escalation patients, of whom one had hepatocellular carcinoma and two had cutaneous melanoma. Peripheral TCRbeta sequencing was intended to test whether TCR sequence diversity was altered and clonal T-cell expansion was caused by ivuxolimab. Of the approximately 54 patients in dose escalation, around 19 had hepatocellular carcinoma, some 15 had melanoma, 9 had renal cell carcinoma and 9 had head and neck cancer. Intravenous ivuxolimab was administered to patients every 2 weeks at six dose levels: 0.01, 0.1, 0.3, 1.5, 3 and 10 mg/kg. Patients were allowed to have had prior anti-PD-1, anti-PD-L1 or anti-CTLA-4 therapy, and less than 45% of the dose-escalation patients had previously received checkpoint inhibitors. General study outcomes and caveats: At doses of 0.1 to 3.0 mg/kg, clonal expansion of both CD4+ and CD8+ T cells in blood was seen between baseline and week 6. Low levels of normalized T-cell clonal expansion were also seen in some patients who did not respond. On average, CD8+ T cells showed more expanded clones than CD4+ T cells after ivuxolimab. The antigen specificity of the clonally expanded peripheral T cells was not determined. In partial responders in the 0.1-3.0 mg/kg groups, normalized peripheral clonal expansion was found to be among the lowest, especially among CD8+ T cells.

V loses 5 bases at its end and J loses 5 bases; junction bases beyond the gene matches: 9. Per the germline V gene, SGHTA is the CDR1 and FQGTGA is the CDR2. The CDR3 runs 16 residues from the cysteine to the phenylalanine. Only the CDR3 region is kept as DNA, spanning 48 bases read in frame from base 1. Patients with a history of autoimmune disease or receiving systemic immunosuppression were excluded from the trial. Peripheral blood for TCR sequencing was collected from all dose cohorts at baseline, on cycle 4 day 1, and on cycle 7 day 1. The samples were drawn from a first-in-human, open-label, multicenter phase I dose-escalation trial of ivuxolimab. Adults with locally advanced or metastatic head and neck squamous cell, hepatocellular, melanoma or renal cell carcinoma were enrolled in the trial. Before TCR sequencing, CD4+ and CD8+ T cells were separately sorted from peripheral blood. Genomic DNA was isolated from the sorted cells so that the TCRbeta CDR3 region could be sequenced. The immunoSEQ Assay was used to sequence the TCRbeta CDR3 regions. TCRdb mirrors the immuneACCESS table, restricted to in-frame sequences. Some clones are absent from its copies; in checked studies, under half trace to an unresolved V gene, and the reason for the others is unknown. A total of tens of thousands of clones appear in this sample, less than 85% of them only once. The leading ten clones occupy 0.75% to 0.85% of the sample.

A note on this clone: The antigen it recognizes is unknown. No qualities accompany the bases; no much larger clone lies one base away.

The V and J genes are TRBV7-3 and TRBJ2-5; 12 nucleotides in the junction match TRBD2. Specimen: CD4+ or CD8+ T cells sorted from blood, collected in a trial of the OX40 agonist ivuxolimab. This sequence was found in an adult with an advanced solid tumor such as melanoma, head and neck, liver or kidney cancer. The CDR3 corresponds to CASSPRLAGAGETQYF. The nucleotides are TGTGCCAGCAGCCCTCGACTAGCGGGGGCTGGGGAGACCCAGTACTTC.